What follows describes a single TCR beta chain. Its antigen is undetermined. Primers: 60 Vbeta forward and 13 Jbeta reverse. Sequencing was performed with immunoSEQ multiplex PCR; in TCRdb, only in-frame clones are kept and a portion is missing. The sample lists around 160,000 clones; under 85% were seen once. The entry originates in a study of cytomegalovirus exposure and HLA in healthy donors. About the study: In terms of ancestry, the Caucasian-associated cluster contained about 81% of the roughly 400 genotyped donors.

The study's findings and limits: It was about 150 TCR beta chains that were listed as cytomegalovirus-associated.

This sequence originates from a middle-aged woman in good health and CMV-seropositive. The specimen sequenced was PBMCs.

The CDR3 DNA is TGTGCTAGTGGTTTGGTCGTGGGGGGCAGGGGGCGAAGAAACTATGGCTACACCTTC. As protein: CASGLVVGGRGRRNYGYTF. The V and J genes are TRBV12-5 and TRBJ1-2; 8 nucleotides line up with TRBD1. The CDR3 loop spans 19 amino acids. Trimming took 0 bases from V and 2 from J; bases not matched to a gene: 14. CDR1 is LGHNT, CDR2 FRNRAP, per germline.